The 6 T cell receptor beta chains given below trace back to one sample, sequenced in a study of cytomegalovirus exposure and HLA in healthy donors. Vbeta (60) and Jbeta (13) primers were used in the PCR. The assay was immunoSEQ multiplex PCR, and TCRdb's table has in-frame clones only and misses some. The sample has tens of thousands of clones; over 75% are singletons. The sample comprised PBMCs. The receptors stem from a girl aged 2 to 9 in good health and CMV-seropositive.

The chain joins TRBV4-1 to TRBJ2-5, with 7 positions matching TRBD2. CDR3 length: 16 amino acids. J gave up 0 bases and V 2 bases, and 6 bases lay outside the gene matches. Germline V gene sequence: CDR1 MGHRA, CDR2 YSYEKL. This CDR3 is CASSQKWGGYQETQYF. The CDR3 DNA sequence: TGCGCCAGCAGCCAAAAGTGGGGAGGGTACCAAGAGACCCAGTACTTC.

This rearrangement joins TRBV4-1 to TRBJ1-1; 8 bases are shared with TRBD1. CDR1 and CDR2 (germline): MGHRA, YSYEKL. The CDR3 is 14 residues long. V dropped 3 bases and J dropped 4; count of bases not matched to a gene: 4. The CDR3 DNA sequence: TGCGCCAGCAGCCACGGACAGGGTCTCACTGAAGCTTTCTTT. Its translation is CASSHGQGLTEAFF.

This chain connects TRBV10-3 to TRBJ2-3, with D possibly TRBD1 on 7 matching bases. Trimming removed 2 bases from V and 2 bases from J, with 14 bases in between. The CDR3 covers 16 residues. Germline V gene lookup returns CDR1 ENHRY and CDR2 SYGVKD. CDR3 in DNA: TGTGCCATCAGTGAGGGAGGAGGGGGCAACACAGATACGCAGTATTTT. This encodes CAISEGGGGNTDTQYF.

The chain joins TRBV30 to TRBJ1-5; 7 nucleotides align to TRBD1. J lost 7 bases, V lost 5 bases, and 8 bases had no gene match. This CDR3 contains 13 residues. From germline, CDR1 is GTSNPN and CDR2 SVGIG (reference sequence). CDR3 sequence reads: CAWAGQVGQPQHF. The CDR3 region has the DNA TGTGCCTGGGCTGGACAGGTCGGACAGCCCCAGCATTTT. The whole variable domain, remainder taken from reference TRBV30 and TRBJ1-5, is SQTIHQWPATLVQPVGSPLSLECTVEGTSNPNLYWYRQAAGRGLQLLFYSVGIGQISSEVPQNLSASRPQDRQFILSSKKLLLSDSGFYLCAWAGQVGQPQHFGDGTRLSIL.

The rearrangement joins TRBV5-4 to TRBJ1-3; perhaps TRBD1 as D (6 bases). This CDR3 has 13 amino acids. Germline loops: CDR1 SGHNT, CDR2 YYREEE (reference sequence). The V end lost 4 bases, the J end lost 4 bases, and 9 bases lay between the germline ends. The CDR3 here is CASSPTGGNTIYF. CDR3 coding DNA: TGTGCCAGCAGCCCTACAGGGGGAAACACCATATATTTT.

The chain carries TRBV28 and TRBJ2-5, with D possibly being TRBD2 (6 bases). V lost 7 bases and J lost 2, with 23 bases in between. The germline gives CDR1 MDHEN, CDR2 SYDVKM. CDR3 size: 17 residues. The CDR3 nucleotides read TGTGCCAGCACCCCAGGGTCTGCGGGGATGGTTCAAGAGACCCAGTACTTC. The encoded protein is CASTPGSAGMVQETQYF.